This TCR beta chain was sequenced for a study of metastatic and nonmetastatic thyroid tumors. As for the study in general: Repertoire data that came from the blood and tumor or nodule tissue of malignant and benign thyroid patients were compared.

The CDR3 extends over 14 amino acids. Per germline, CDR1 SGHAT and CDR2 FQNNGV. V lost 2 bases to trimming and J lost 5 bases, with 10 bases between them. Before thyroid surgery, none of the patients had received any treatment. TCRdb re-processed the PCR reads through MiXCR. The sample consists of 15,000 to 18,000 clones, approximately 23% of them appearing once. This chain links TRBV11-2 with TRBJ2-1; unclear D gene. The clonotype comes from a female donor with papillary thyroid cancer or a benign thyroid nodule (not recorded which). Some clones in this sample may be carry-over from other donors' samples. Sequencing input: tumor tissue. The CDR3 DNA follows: TGTGCCAGCAGCTTATACCGGCCAGACAATGAGCAGTTCTTC. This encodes CASSLYRPDNEQFF.